The present T cell receptor (beta chain) was sequenced within a study of identical twins. Study results and limitations: Within cord blood, abundant beta clonotypes carried fewer insertions, but memory repertoires showed no such trend. The study based its conclusions on cross-sectional statistical analysis and did not follow the same donors. Twins shared beta out-of-frame sequences in excess, but this excess was weaker.

TCRdb re-called the 5' RACE reads through MiXCR, storing one row per CDR3 protein. The table shows about 920,000 distinct CDR3 sequences, with 9% to 15% occurring only once. Germline lookup yields CDR1 LGHDT and CDR2 YNNKEL (reference sequence). Germline trimming cut 3 bases from V and 3 bases from J; bases unmatched to any gene: 2. This CDR3 has 15 residues. This clonotype was found a few times. Its matching antigen is unknown. These sequences were also reported in another study, on yellow fever vaccine responses in identical twins.

The TCR originated in a woman aged 18-29 years in good health. This chain links TRBV3-1 with TRBJ2-3; the match to TRBD1 covers 11 bases. The specimen was PBMCs. In DNA, the CDR3 is TGTGCCAGCAGCCATAGGGACAGGGGGACAGATACGCAGTATTTT. This gives the protein CASSHRDRGTDTQYF.